The clone carrying this TCR beta chain occurred a few times. Through a sample-barcoded 5' primer and a J-beta primer mix, a second PCR was run for roughly 6 to 12 cycles. Each CDR3 protein is one row after TCRdb ran MiXCR on the 5' RACE reads. The repertoire holds over a million distinct CDR3 sequences, with less than 50% as singletons. This sample stems from a study of blood T cells in healthy people across ages. This clonotype was obtained from a woman aged 55-69 years in good health. The specimen sequenced was blood.

Here the CDR3 reads CASSVDGRGNTGELFF. The CDR3 nucleotides are TGTGCCAGCTCCGTGGATGGGAGGGGGAACACCGGGGAGCTGTTTTTT. The chain combines TRBV2 with TRBJ2-2; the match to TRBD2 covers 7 bases. Trimming cost V 8 bases and J 1 base; bases outside gene matches: 10. This CDR3 region has 16 residues. Germline assignment: CDR1 SNHLY and CDR2 FYNNEI.